Reported below is one T cell receptor (beta chain). Its target is unknown. The source of the sample is a study of Graves' ophthalmopathy and Graves' hyperthyroidism. Broader study findings: Progression of ophthalmopathy was predicted by the model with roughly 70% sensitivity and roughly 78% specificity.

The CDR3 covers 16 residues. Germline V gene lookup returns CDR1 SQVTM and CDR2 ANQGSEA. V was cut by 6 bases and J by 0 bases, with 17 bases left in between. Scientists amplified the TCR beta CDR3 regions from RNA transcripts. RT-PCR with HTBI primers came first, then second-round multiplex PCR. TCRdb used MiXCR to reprocess the multiplex PCR reads, holding one entry per CDR3 protein. Here the sample spans around 1.1 million distinct CDR3 sequences, about two fifths being singletons. This rearrangement joins TRBV29-1 to TRBJ1-4; D may be TRBD1 (5 bases). The TCR originated in an adult man with Graves' hyperthyroidism. The sample consisted of peripheral blood or thyroid tissue (not recorded which). CDR3 region: CSVVDPATATNEKLFF. CDR3 bases: TGCAGCGTCGTGGACCCCGCGACAGCAACTAATGAAAAACTGTTTTTT.